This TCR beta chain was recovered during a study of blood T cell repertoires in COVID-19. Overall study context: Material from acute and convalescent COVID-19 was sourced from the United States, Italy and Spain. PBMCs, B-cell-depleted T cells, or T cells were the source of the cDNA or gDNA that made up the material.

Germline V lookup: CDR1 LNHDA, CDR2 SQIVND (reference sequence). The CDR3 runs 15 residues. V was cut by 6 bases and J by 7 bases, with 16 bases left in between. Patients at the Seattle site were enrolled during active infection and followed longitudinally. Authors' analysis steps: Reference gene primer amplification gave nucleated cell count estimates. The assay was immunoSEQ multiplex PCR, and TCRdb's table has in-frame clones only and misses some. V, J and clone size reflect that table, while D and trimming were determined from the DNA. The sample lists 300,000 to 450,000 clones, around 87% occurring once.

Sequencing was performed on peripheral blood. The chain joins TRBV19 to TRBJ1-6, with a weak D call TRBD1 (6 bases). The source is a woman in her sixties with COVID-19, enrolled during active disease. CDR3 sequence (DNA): TGTGCCAGTAGAGGGGGAATCAACGGCAATTCACCCCTCCACTTT. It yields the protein CASRGGINGNSPLHF.